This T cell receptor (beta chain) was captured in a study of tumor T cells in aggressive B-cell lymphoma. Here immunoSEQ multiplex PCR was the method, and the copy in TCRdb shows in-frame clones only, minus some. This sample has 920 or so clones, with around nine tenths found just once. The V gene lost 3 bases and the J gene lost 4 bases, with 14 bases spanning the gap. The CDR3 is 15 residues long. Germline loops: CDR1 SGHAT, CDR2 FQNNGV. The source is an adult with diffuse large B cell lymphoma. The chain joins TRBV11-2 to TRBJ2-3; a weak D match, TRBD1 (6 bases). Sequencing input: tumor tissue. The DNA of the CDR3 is TGTGCCAGCAGCTTGTTGGCAGGGGTCCCAGATACGCAGTATTTT. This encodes CASSLLAGVPDTQYF.